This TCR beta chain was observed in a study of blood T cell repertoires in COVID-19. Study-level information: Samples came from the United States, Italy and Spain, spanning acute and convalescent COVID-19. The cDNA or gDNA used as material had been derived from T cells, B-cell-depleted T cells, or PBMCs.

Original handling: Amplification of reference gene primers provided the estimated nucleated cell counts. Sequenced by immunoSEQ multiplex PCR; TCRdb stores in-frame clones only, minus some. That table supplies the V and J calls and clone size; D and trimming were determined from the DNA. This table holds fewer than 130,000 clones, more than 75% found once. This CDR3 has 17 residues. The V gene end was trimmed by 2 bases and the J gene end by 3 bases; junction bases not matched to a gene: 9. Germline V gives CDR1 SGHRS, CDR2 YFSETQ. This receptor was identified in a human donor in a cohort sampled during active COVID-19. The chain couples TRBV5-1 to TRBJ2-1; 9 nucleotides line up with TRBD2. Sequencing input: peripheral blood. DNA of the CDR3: TGCGCCAGCAGCTTCTCCTCACTAGCGGGCGGCTACAATGAGCAGTTCTTC. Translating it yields CASSFSSLAGGYNEQFF.